What follows are 23 T cell receptor delta chains derived from one specimen sequenced in a study of gamma-delta T cells after stem cell transplantation. TCRdb processed the RT-PCR reads again with the CATT caller. The profile shows about 14,000 delta-chain clones, approximately 32% of them singletons. Sequences were obtained from gamma-delta T cells. These receptors were collected from a human donor. It is not recorded whose cells these are; they may come from a transplant donor.

This clone came up a few times. The chain recombines TRDV2 with TRDJ2; 7 positions match TRDD3. The CDR3 covers 16 residues. The V and J ends lost 2 bases and 0 bases, in that order; junction bases with no gene match: 5. CDR1 and CDR2 from the germline V gene are GEAIGNYY and EKD. Here the CDR3 reads CACDKMGEALTAQLFF. Here the CDR3 DNA reads TGTGCCTGTGACAAAATGGGGGAAGCTTTGACAGCACAACTCTTCTTT.

In regard to this clone: One end of the junction does not line up with germline, which may come from a read error. The chain employs TRDV2 and TRDJ3; 8 bases are a match to TRDD3. This CDR3 has 19 amino acids. Germline CDR1 is GEAIGNYY and CDR2 is EKD. CDR3: CACDTGRGDSSWDTRQMFF. In nucleotides, the CDR3 is TGTGCCTGTGACACCGGAAGGGGGGATAGCTCCTGGGACACCCGACAAATGTTTTTC.

This clone was counted only a few times. The J gene is TRDJ1, the V gene TRDV1; maybe TRDD3 (5 bases). The CDR3 loop spans 18 amino acids. V lost 2 bases to trimming and J lost 3 bases, with 22 bases between them. Germline V lookup: CDR1 TSWWSYY, CDR2 QGS. CDR3 amino acids: CALGEFGPHGRGPDKLIF. CDR3 DNA sequence: TGTGCTCTTGGGGAATTCGGGCCCCACGGTAGGGGACCCGATAAACTCATCTTT.

The V call is TRAV29/DV5, the J call TRDJ2, with TRDD3 matching 13 bases. Germline V gene lookup returns CDR1 NSMFDY and CDR2 ISSIKDK. J was trimmed by 0 bases and V by 1 base; bases with no gene match: 6. The CDR3 extends over 18 amino acids. The CDR3: CAASSYWGIRPLTAQLFF. The DNA of the CDR3 is TGTGCAGCAAGCTCTTACTGGGGGATACGACCTTTGACAGCACAACTCTTCTTT.

In this sample, this clone turned up a few times. The chain joins TRDV3 to TRDJ1, with TRDD3 matching over 13 bases. Looked up from germline, CDR1 is TVYSNPD and CDR2 is GDNSRS (reference sequence). The CDR3 length is 25 residues. With V trimmed by 2 bases and J by 3 bases, 36 bases remained unmatched. This CDR3 reads CAFRFPICLLVPELGDTLLADKLIF. The DNA for the CDR3 is TGTGCCTTTCGGTTTCCCATATGTTTACTAGTACCAGAACTGGGGGATACGCTTTTGGCCGATAAACTCATCTTT.

The chain couples TRDV1 to TRDJ4; TRDD3 matches 12 bases. This CDR3 contains 20 residues. CDR1 and CDR2 from the germline V gene are TSWWSYY and QGS. Germline trimming cut 2 bases from V and 1 base from J; bases unmatched to any gene: 17. CDR3 loop: CALGETGPFPGGYAVRPLIF. Written as DNA, the CDR3 is TGTGCTCTTGGGGAAACTGGACCCTTCCCTGGGGGATACGCCGTCAGACCCCTGATCTTT.

In its sample, this clone was seen a few times. The chain couples TRDV1 to TRDJ2; 9 bases line up with TRDD3. Germline loops: CDR1 TSWWSYY, CDR2 QGS. Trimming removed 5 bases from V and 2 bases from J; junction bases left unmatched: 21. The CDR3 totals 21 residues. The CDR3 sequence is CALGNNLPRRGILSLTAQLFF. In DNA, the CDR3 is TGTGCTCTTGGGAACAATCTTCCCAGGCGGGGGATACTAAGCTTGACAGCACAACTCTTCTTT.

CDR3 DNA: TGTGCCTTCAAGGGAGCAGGGTACACCGATAAACTCATCTTT. Encoded protein: CAFKGAGYTDKLIF. This sequence joins TRDV3 and TRDJ1; the D is unclear. The germline V gene encodes CDR1 TVYSNPD and CDR2 GDNSRS (reference sequence). The V end was cut by 3 bases, the J end by 0 bases, with 14 bases between. This CDR3 is built from 14 residues.

A few counts support this clone. V and J are TRDV2 and TRDJ3; 13 bases align to TRDD3. This CDR3 contains 20 residues. V was pared by 1 base and J by 3 bases, with 8 bases of the junction left unmatched. The germline V gene encodes CDR1 GEAIGNYY and CDR2 EKD. In nucleotides, the CDR3 is TGTGCCTGTGACACTCTTACTGGGGGATACGATGACTGGGACACCCGACAGATGTTTTTC. Amino acid sequence: CACDTLTGGYDDWDTRQMFF.

With respect to this clone: Compared with germline, one end of the junction differs, possibly owing to a read error. The V gene is TRDV2, the J gene TRDJ3, with 8 nucleotides matching TRDD3. Germline V gene lookup returns CDR1 GEAIGNYY and CDR2 EKD. There are 19 residues in the CDR3. The CDR3 DNA is TGTGCCTGTGAACTACTACTGGGGGTCACCTCCTTGGACACCCGACAGATGTTTTTC. Amino acids: CACELLLGVTSLDTRQMFF.

The J gene is TRDJ1, the V gene TRDV1; 7 bases agree with TRDD3. The CDR3 covers 20 residues. Losses at the gene ends were 6 bases for V and 10 bases for J; bases not matched to a gene: 32. Germline V gives CDR1 TSWWSYY, CDR2 QGS. This CDR3 reads CALGSLGFLQYWGPPRGLIF. The CDR3 DNA reads TGTGCTCTTGGAAGCCTCGGGTTCCTTCAGTACTGGGGACCTCCAAGAGGACTCATCTTT.

Comment on this clone: The junction does not match germline at one end; this may be a read error. The CDR3 spells CACGLLVELSCDTLQMFF. The DNA for the CDR3 is TGTGCCTGTGGTCTACTGGTGGAACTTTCCTGTGACACCCTACAGATGTTTTTC. The rearrangement uses TRDV2 and TRDJ3, with D perhaps TRDD2 or TRDD3 (5 bases each). Germline V gene lookup returns CDR1 GEAIGNYY and CDR2 EKD. The CDR3 is made up of 18 amino acids.

The rearrangement uses TRDV3 and TRDJ3; possibly TRDD2 for D (6 bases). Germline V lookup: CDR1 TVYSNPD, CDR2 GDNSRS (reference sequence). CDR3 size: 22 residues. Trimming took 4 bases from V and 0 from J, leaving 31 bases between them. CDR3 DNA sequence: TGTGCCTCCCGAGTTTTCCTAGCCCACTGGTATTGGAGCTCCTGGGACACCCGACAGATGTTTTTC. Translating gives CASRVFLAHWYWSSWDTRQMFF.

This clone was recorded a few times. The chain is built from TRDV3 and TRDJ2; 8 bases fit TRDD3. V shed 4 bases and J 4 bases; nucleotides not matched to a gene: 20. Germline V gene lookup returns CDR1 TVYSNPD and CDR2 GDNSRS (reference sequence). The CDR3 is 18 residues long. The CDR3 sequence is CASLSTSYWGVKTAQLFF. CDR3 DNA: TGTGCCTCTTTATCTACGTCTTACTGGGGGGTCAAGACAGCACAACTCTTCTTT.

Turning to this clone: Other DNA sequences from this sample encode an identical CDR3 as well. The chain combines TRDV2 with TRDJ3, with 13 bases matching TRDD3. V was clipped by 4 bases and J by 0 bases; unmatched bases: 5. Germline V gene data show CDR1 as GEAIGNYY and CDR2 as EKD. This CDR3 region has 19 residues. The CDR3 nucleotides read TGTGCCTGTGATTCCTACTGGGGGATACGCTCCTGGGACACCCGACAGATGTTTTTC. Residues: CACDSYWGIRSWDTRQMFF.

This chain uses TRDV3 with TRDJ1; 12 bases agree with TRDD3. The trim removed 0 bases at V and 0 bases at J, leaving 17 bases unmatched. The CDR3 is 20 residues long. Germline CDR1 and CDR2: TVYSNPD and GDNSRS (reference sequence). This chain's CDR3 is CAFSYIPLLGDTWDTDKLIF. In nucleotides, the CDR3 is TGTGCCTTTAGTTACATTCCCCTACTGGGGGATACTTGGGACACCGATAAACTCATCTTT.

Turning to this clone: The germline gene is not matched at one end of the junction; a read error may be the cause. The genes are TRDV2 and TRDJ3, with 7 positions matching TRDD3. Germline CDR1 and CDR2: GEAIGNYY and EKD. The CDR3 consists of 19 residues. In nucleotides, the CDR3 is TGTGCCTGTGACAATCCTGGGGGCTACGTGTCCTCGGACACCCGACAGATGTTTTTC. Translated: CACDNPGGYVSSDTRQMFF.

On this clone itself: It is unclear where the CDR3 begins or ends on the DNA, so no DNA is shown, and the CDR3 is as TCRdb lists it. This sequence joins TRAV29/DV5 and TRDJ1; no DNA check was done on the table's D call, TRDD3. Including both end residues, the CDR3 is 23 amino acids long. Per the germline V gene, CDR1 is NSMFDY and CDR2 is ISSIKDK. Here the CDR3 reads CSVLLCSKRAGQLGIQGGGKLIF.

This clone was counted only a few times. The chain is built from TRDV1 and TRDJ1; 12 nucleotides agree with TRDD3. There are 22 residues in the CDR3. V gave up 0 bases and J gave up 2 bases; unmatched junction bases: 19. Germline assignment: CDR1 TSWWSYY and CDR2 QGS. The CDR3 DNA follows: TGTGCTCTTGGGGAACTAACACCTTCCCTACGTACTGGGGGATACTTTACCGATAAACTCATCTTT. Protein sequence: CALGELTPSLRTGGYFTDKLIF.

There are a few counts of this clone. The gene calls are TRDV2 and TRDJ1, with 10 bases identical to TRDD3. This CDR3 spans 16 amino acids. V was pared by 3 bases and J by 0 bases, with 6 bases of the junction left unmatched. In germline, CDR1 is GEAIGNYY, CDR2 EKD. CDR3 nucleotide sequence: TGTGCCTGTGACTCCATTACTGGGGGATACACCGATAAACTCATCTTT. Its protein product is CACDSITGGYTDKLIF.

This clone was seen more than once but under ten times. The chain couples TRDV2 to TRDJ3; 11 bases match TRDD3. J lost 2 bases, V lost 2 bases, and 4 bases had no gene match. This CDR3 is built from 18 residues. Germline V gene data show CDR1 as GEAIGNYY and CDR2 as EKD. CDR3 in DNA: TGTGCCTGTGACAACTTACTGGGGGATACCTGGGACACCCGACAGATGTTTTTC. It translates to CACDNLLGDTWDTRQMFF.

This clone turned up a few times. No DNA is shown, since the ends of the CDR3 on it are uncertain; the CDR3 is the one TCRdb lists. The chain is built from TRDV2 and TRDJ1; the D call of TRDD3 is as the table states it, not checked on the DNA. The CDR3 has 16 amino acids, counting both end residues. Looked up from germline, CDR1 is GEAIGNYY and CDR2 is EKD. CDR3 in amino acids: CACDTGGYLCTDKLIF.

Comment on this clone: A read error may be the cause here, since a much bigger clone is one base away. In the same sample, other DNA sequences code for this CDR3. V gene TRDV2 combines with J gene TRDJ1; 11 nucleotides line up with TRDD3. In germline, CDR1 is GEAIGNYY, CDR2 EKD. With V trimmed by 2 bases and J by 0 bases, 16 bases remained unmatched. The CDR3 extends over 20 amino acids. The CDR3 nucleotides are TGTGCCTGTGACAACAGTCACAGACTGGGGGATAAGCCTCACACCGATAAACTCATCTTT. Its translation: CACDNSHRLGDKPHTDKLIF.